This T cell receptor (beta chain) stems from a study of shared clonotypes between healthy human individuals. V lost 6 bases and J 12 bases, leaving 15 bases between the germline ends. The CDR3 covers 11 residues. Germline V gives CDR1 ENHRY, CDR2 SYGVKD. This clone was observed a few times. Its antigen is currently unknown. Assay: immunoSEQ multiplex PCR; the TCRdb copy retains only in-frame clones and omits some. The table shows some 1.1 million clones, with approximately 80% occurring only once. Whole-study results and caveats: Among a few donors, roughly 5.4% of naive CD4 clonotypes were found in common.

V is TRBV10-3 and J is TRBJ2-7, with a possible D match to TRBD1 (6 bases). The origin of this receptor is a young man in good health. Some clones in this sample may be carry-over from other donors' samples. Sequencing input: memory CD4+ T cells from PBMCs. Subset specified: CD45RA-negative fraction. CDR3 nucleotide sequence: TGTGCCATCAGAAACCGGGACAACACGTACTTC. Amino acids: CAIRNRDNTYF.